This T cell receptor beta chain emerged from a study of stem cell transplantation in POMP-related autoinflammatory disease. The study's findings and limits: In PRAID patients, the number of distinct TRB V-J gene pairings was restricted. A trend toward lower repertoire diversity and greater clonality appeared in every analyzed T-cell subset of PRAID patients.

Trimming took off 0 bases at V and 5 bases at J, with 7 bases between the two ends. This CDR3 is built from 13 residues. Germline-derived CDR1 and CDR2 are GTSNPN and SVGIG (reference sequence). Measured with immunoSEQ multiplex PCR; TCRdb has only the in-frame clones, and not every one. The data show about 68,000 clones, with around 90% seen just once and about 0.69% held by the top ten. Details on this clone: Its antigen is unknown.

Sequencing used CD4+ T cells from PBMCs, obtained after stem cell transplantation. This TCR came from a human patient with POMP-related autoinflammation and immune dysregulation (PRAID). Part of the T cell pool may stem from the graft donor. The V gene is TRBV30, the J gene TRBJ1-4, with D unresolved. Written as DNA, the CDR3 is TGTGCCTGGAGTGTCCAGGCAAATGAAAAACTGTTTTTT. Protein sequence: CAWSVQANEKLFF.